The clone carrying this T cell receptor beta chain turned up a few times. Its antigen remains unknown. The data originate from a study of T-cell reconstitution after alpha-beta-depleted transplantation in children. The CDR3 runs 14 residues. Germline lookup yields CDR1 DFQATT and CDR2 SNEGSKA (reference sequence). Trimming stripped 3 bases from V and 2 bases from J, with 14 bases between. Construction of the TCRbeta library involved unique molecular identifiers. TCRdb processed the PCR reads anew with MiXCR; each CDR3 protein has one entry. The table lists fewer than 700,000 distinct CDR3 sequences, 20% to 25% of them singletons. General observations from the study: Most T-cell counts and diversity one year after the transplant came from T cells that were newly produced.

This specimen was PBMCs, mostly from graft donor cells, taken 360 days after TCRalphabeta/CD19-depleted stem cell transplant. The chain is built from TRBV20-1 and TRBJ2-7; perhaps D is TRBD1 or TRBD2 (5 bases each). The receptor's source is a boy in the first two years of life who had a stem cell transplant for acute myeloid leukemia, so the T cells may come from the graft donor. The CDR3 DNA is TGCAGTGCTAGGGAGACCGGGGCTCCCTACGAGCAGTACGTC. Translated: CSARETGAPYEQYV.